The T cell receptor (beta chain) under discussion was sequenced for a study of neurological immune-mediated disorders. Study information: Of the 34 patients with multiple sclerosis, about 30 had relapsing-remitting MS, whereas the remaining 3 had secondary progressive MS.

In this sample, this clonotype turned up once. Its target is not known. Study-wide results and caveats: As far as clinical or MRI features were concerned, none was associated with the multiple sclerosis repertoire cluster.

The making of cDNA relied on 5'RACE with 10-nucleotide random UMIs. TCRdb called the 5' RACE reads again in MiXCR, with one record for every CDR3 protein. The table includes about 65,000 distinct CDR3 sequences, 4.1% detected once. Input material: PBMCs. The clonotype comes from a man aged 50 to 60 with multiple sclerosis.

The DNA of the CDR3 is TGCGCCAGCAGCGTTGGGGGCTCAGGGGCGCCCGATACGCAGTATTTT. Translating it yields CASSVGGSGAPDTQYF. J is TRBJ2-3 and V is TRBV5-1; possible D gene TRBD1, 6 bases. The V gene lost 4 bases and the J gene lost 6 bases, with 21 bases spanning the gap. This CDR3 is built from 16 residues. From germline, CDR1 is SGHRS and CDR2 YFSETQ. Using reference TRBV5-1 and TRBJ2-3 for the parts outside the CDR3, the full variable domain is KAGVTQTPRYLIKTRGQQVTLSCSPISGHRSVSWYQQTPGQGLQFLFEYFSETQRNKGNFPGRFSGRQFSNSRSEMNVSTLELGDSALYLCASSVGGSGAPDTQYFGPGTRLTVL.